This TCR beta chain was identified in a study of CXCR3-negative and CXCR3-positive naive CD8 T cells. Points from the study as a whole: Naive cells positive for CXCR3 carried more hydrophobic TRB CDR3s than CXCR3-negative ones. Naive subsets expressed similar surface CD5; TRB CDR3 features served to infer TCR strength. TRBV-TRBJ usage was alike in naive CXCR3-negative and CXCR3-positive cells but differed in memory cells.

Cells classed as naive CD8+ T cells were CD45RO-CCR7+CD27+CD95-. A note on this clonotype: Its target is not known.

TRB cDNA libraries were made by UMI-labeled 5' RACE. TCRdb re-called the 5' RACE reads, yielding one record per CDR3 amino acid sequence without DNA. Recorded for this sample: roughly 110,000 distinct CDR3 sequences. Germline lookup yields CDR1 MRHNA and CDR2 SNTAGT. This CDR3 has 14 residues. V and J are TRBV6-4 and TRBJ2-3; the TRBD1 assignment by TCRdb is unverifiable without DNA. This receptor was taken from a human donor in good health. Some clones in this sample may be carry-over from other donors' samples. Sequencing was carried out using naive CXCR3+ CD8+ T cells from blood. Sample subset: CD45RO-CCR7+CD27+CD95- naive CD8+ T cells expressing CXCR3 (TNR3+). Here the CDR3 reads CASSEGDSTDTQYF.